The clone carrying this T cell receptor beta chain was observed a few times. Its antigen is undetermined. In the PCR, 60 Vbeta and 13 Jbeta primers were used. The table came from immunoSEQ multiplex PCR; TCRdb's copy has only in-frame clones and leaves some out. There are roughly 130,000 clones in the sample; roughly 80% occur only once, and around 4.1% lies in the top ten. Losses at the gene ends were 9 bases for V and 0 bases for J; bases not matched to a gene: 1. The germline CDR1 and CDR2 sequences are ENHRY and SYGVKD. The CDR3 totals 13 residues. The data derive from a study of cytomegalovirus exposure and HLA in healthy donors. About the research overall: Within the Caucasian-associated ancestry cluster were roughly 82% of the roughly 430 genotyped donors. Regarding the study as a whole: Researchers reported in a later analysis that a missense DCLRE1C variant was tied to TCR beta V- and J-gene trimming.

This TCR came from a woman aged 40 to 50 in good health and CMV-seronegative. The V call is TRBV10-3, the J call TRBJ2-1; 8 bases line up with TRBD1. Input material: PBMCs. The CDR3 loop is CAMGTGSYNEQFF. The CDR3 DNA reads TGTGCCATGGGGACAGGCTCCTACAATGAGCAGTTCTTC.